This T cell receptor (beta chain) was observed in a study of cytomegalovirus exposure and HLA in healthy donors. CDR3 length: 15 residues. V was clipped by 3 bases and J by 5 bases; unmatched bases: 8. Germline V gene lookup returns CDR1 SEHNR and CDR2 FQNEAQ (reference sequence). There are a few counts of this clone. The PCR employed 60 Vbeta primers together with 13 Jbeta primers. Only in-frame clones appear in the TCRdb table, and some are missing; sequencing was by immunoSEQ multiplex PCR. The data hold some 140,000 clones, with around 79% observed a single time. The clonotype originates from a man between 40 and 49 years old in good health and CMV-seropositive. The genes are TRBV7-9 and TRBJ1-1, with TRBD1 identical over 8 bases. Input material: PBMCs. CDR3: CASSLAGGDRTEAFF. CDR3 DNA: TGTGCCAGCAGCTTGGCAGGGGGCGATAGGACTGAAGCTTTCTTT.